A selection of T cell receptor beta chains follows, all from one sample in a study of blood T cell repertoires in COVID-19. Profiling relied on immunoSEQ multiplex PCR, and the TCRdb table lists in-frame clones only, not all of them. The sample shows more than 200,000 clones, 82% of them seen only once. The material sequenced was peripheral blood. The receptors derive from a woman of 80 years or more with COVID-19, enrolled during active disease. Each CDR3 is given with its conserved first and last residue. The D gene is left open where the match is weak. The size of a clone is reported for some rows only, either as once, few or many, or as a class for expanded clones.

len	v_gene	j_gene	abundance	d_gene	CDR3aa	CDR3nt
17	TRBV4-3	TRBJ2-3	NA	NA	CASSQDPGQLDADTQYF	TGCGCCAGCAGCCAAGATCCGGGACAACTGGATGCAGATACGCAGTATTTT
13	TRBV9	TRBJ2-1	few	NA	CASSGGRVGEQFF	TGTGCCAGCAGCGGAGGCAGGGTAGGTGAGCAGTTCTTC
15	TRBV6-6	TRBJ2-2	NA	NA	CASSYGRGVAGELFF	TGTGCCAGCAGTTACGGCAGGGGAGTGGCCGGGGAGCTGTTTTTT
16	TRBV5-1	TRBJ2-3	NA	TRBD2	CASSFTAGGPGDTQYF	TGCGCCAGCAGCTTTACCGCGGGAGGGCCCGGGGATACGCAGTATTTT
14	TRBV6-5	TRBJ1-2	NA	NA	CASRGSGIHYGYTF	TGTGCCAGCAGAGGATCAGGGATTCACTATGGCTACACCTTC
16	TRBV11-2	TRBJ2-2	NA	TRBD2	CASSLGLAGAQGELFF	TGTGCCAGCAGCTTGGGACTAGCGGGAGCGCAAGGGGAGCTGTTTTTT
12	TRBV6-6	TRBJ2-3	NA	NA	CASSPNTDTQYF	TGTGCCAGCAGTCCTAACACAGATACGCAGTATTTT
16	TRBV24-1	TRBJ2-1	NA	TRBD2	CATSRGTSGVYNEQFF	TGTGCCACCAGTCGGGGGACTAGCGGGGTCTACAATGAGCAGTTCTTC
14	TRBV27	TRBJ2-5	NA	NA	CASSLGTAGRYQYF	TGTGCCAGCAGTTTAGGGACTGCCGGAAGATACCAGTACTTC
21	TRBV3-1/TRBV3-2	TRBJ2-4	NA	TRBD2	CASSQDHEETSGREVVNIQYF	TGTGCCAGCAGCCAAGATCATGAGGAGACTAGCGGGAGGGAGGTCGTAAACATTCAGTACTTC
14	TRBV5-6	TRBJ1-1	NA	NA	CASRGRGLNTEAFF	TGTGCCAGCCGCGGGAGGGGTTTGAACACTGAAGCTTTCTTT
15	TRBV28	TRBJ1-5	NA	TRBD1	CASSPPGQVEQPQHF	TGTGCCAGCAGTCCTCCAGGACAGGTTGAACAGCCCCAGCATTTT
13	TRBV3-1/TRBV3-2	TRBJ1-1	NA	NA	CASSPGVGTEAFF	TGTGCCAGCAGCCCAGGGGTGGGGACTGAAGCTTTCTTT
13	TRBV6-1	TRBJ1-5	NA	NA	CASSSTVQQPQHF	TGTGCCAGCAGTTCGACAGTGCAGCAGCCCCAGCATTTT
13	TRBV13	TRBJ1-1	NA	NA	CASSSRRNTEAFF	TGTGCCAGCAGCTCCCGCAGGAACACTGAAGCTTTCTTT
16	TRBV24-1	TRBJ2-2	NA	TRBD1	CATSDETGELHGELFF	TGTGCCACCAGTGATGAGACAGGGGAGTTGCACGGGGAGCTGTTTTTT
15	TRBV6-5	TRBJ1-6	NA	NA	CASSYETSGDSPLHF	TGTGCCAGCAGTTACGAGACCAGCGGGGATTCACCCCTCCACTTT
16	TRBV5-1	TRBJ1-4	NA	TRBD1	CASSLGTGVTNEKLFF	TGCGCCAGCAGCTTGGGGACAGGCGTCACTAATGAAAAACTGTTTTTT
14	TRBV6-5	TRBJ2-7	NA	NA	CASSYPGQPYEQYF	TGTGCCAGCAGTTACCCCGGACAGCCCTACGAGCAGTACTTC
16	TRBV5-1	TRBJ2-3	NA	TRBD1	CASSFDSQGALDTQYF	TGCGCCAGCAGCTTCGACTCCCAGGGGGCGCTTGATACGCAGTATTTT
14	TRBV5-5	TRBJ1-6	NA	TRBD1	CASSVRQGSSPLHF	TGTGCCAGCAGCGTTCGACAGGGGAGTTCACCCCTCCACTTT
12	TRBV28	TRBJ2-7	NA	NA	CASSFGRGEQYF	TGTGCCAGCTCCTTCGGTAGGGGGGAGCAGTACTTC
14	TRBV5-1	TRBJ1-2	few	NA	CASSPNTDPYGYTF	TGCGCCAGCAGCCCGAACACAGATCCCTATGGCTACACCTTC
13	TRBV7-2	TRBJ1-1	NA	NA	CASSFEMNTEAFF	TGTGCCAGCAGCTTTGAGATGAACACTGAAGCTTTCTTT
13	TRBV30	TRBJ2-7	once	NA	CAWNRGTSYEQYF	TGTGCCTGGAATCGGGGGACTTCCTACGAGCAGTACTTC
14	TRBV19	TRBJ1-1	NA	NA	CASRAGGVGTEAFF	TGTGCCAGTAGGGCCGGCGGGGTTGGCACTGAAGCTTTCTTT
15	TRBV27	TRBJ2-2	few	NA	CASSLRGGGTGELFF	TGTGCCAGCAGTTTAAGGGGGGGCGGGACCGGGGAGCTGTTTTTT
14	TRBV4-3	TRBJ2-2	NA	NA	CASSLSGDAGELFF	TGCGCCAGCAGCCTCAGTGGAGATGCCGGGGAGCTGTTTTTT
13	TRBV6-2/TRBV6-3	TRBJ1-1	NA	NA	CASSHRQAIEAFF	TGTGCCAGCAGTCACAGACAGGCGATCGAAGCTTTCTTT
15	TRBV18	TRBJ1-2	NA	NA	CASSPITGWGYGYTF	TGTGCCAGCTCACCAATCACAGGGTGGGGCTATGGCTACACCTTC
14	TRBV5-1	TRBJ2-3	once	NA	CASSSQFSTDTQYF	TGCGCCAGCAGCTCACAGTTTAGCACAGATACGCAGTATTTT
15	TRBV4-1	TRBJ1-2	NA	TRBD1	CASSQPGTGGYGYTF	TGCGCCAGCAGCCAACCCGGGACAGGGGGCTATGGCTACACCTTC
14	TRBV5-8	TRBJ1-5	NA	TRBD1	CASSFGQGDQPQHF	TGTGCCAGCAGCTTTGGACAGGGCGATCAGCCCCAGCATTTT
14	TRBV5-1	TRBJ1-2	NA	NA	CASSLAVSSDGYTF	TGCGCCAGCAGCTTGGCCGTGAGCTCCGATGGCTACACCTTC
14	TRBV7-9	TRBJ2-7	NA	NA	CASSLITGWGEQYF	TGTGCCAGCAGCTTAATCACAGGTTGGGGAGAGCAGTACTTC
15	TRBV5-4	TRBJ1-2	few	TRBD1	CASSLGRQGNYGYTF	TGTGCCAGCAGCTTGGGGCGACAGGGGAACTATGGCTACACCTTC
12	TRBV28	TRBJ1-2	NA	TRBD1	CASSFTGASYTF	TGTGCCAGCAGTTTTACAGGGGCGAGCTACACCTTC
16	TRBV5-4	TRBJ2-3	NA	TRBD2	CASSLAASGMRDTQYF	TGTGCCAGCAGCTTGGCGGCTAGCGGGATGAGGGATACGCAGTATTTT
13	TRBV30	TRBJ2-1	once	NA	CAWSVGRVNEQFF	TGTGCCTGGAGTGTAGGCAGGGTGAATGAGCAGTTCTTC
13	TRBV28	TRBJ2-2	NA	NA	CASTGGNTGELFF	TGTGCCAGCACCGGCGGTAACACCGGGGAGCTGTTTTTT
15	TRBV5-4	TRBJ2-1	NA	NA	CASTQPGQSYNEQFF	TGTGCCAGCACCCAACCCGGACAGTCTTACAATGAGCAGTTCTTC
16	TRBV9	TRBJ2-1	NA	TRBD2	CASSVGGSGRVHEQFF	TGTGCCAGCAGCGTAGGGGGTAGCGGGAGGGTCCATGAGCAGTTCTTC
15	TRBV18	TRBJ1-2	NA	NA	CASSPPEGEGYGYTF	TGTGCCAGCTCACCCCCGGAGGGAGAGGGCTATGGCTACACCTTC
15	TRBV19	TRBJ1-5	once	NA	CASSKGTPSNQPQHF	TGTGCCAGTAGTAAAGGGACACCAAGCAATCAGCCCCAGCATTTT
15	TRBV4-1	TRBJ2-3	NA	TRBD2	CASSQSPSGGGRQYF	TGCGCCAGCAGCCAAAGTCCTAGCGGGGGGGGCAGGCAGTATTTT
16	TRBV5-1	TRBJ2-1	once	NA	CASSLGALYPYNEQFF	TGCGCCAGCAGCTTGGGGGCTCTATACCCTTACAATGAGCAGTTCTTC
14	TRBV18	TRBJ2-7	NA	NA	CASSPDSISYEQYF	TGTGCCAGCTCACCGGACTCGATCTCCTACGAGCAGTACTTC
18	TRBV27	TRBJ1-1	once	NA	CASSLLGLKHTMNTEAFF	TGTGCCAGCAGTCTATTGGGCCTCAAACACACGATGAACACTGAAGCTTTCTTT
16	TRBV6-1	TRBJ1-6	few	NA	CASSEQGRGLASPLHF	TGTGCCAGCAGTGAACAGGGGAGAGGCTTGGCTTCACCCCTCCACTTT
14	TRBV7-9	TRBJ1-1	NA	NA	CASSSSGWGTEAFF	TGTGCCAGCAGCAGCTCAGGGTGGGGTACTGAAGCTTTCTTT
12	TRBV29-1	TRBJ2-5	once	NA	CSVTEGWETQYF	TGCAGCGTTACGGAGGGGTGGGAGACCCAGTACTTC
16	TRBV7-8	TRBJ2-7	NA	NA	CASSYLNPGIPYEQYF	TGTGCCAGCAGCTACCTCAATCCCGGTATTCCCTACGAGCAGTACTTC
16	TRBV5-1	TRBJ1-2	NA	NA	CASSFSSRQPNYGYTF	TGCGCCAGCAGCTTCTCCTCGAGACAGCCTAACTATGGCTACACCTTC
15	TRBV5-1	TRBJ1-2	NA	NA	CASSPGGGGSYGYTF	TGCGCCAGCAGCCCTGGAGGCGGGGGAAGCTATGGCTACACCTTC
14	TRBV4-1	TRBJ2-1	NA	TRBD2	CASGGLARINEQFF	TGCGCCAGCGGGGGACTAGCGCGGATCAATGAGCAGTTCTTC